The 27 T cell receptor beta chains below come from one sample, sequenced in a study of esophageal squamous cell carcinoma under preoperative chemotherapy (dated by TCRdb to between 2017 and 2018). The meaning of the sample's time point label: before preoperative PTX-NDP chemotherapy. To prepare the library, PCR was applied. Sequencing instrument: HiSeq X Ten. In-frame beta chains were kept once TCRdb had trimmed the public reads at Q25 with fastp and called clones with MiXCR. Each CDR3 protein appears once, grouped with its most common genes and DNA. The sample contains approximately 30,000 distinct CDR3 sequences, less than 55% of them found a single time. The ten biggest clones cover 10% to 15% of the sample. This sample was taken from a patient given preoperative chemotherapy. The receptor source for this set is a human donor with esophageal squamous cell carcinoma. The donor label of this sample is uncertain.

This chain joins TRBV12-3 or TRBV12-4 and TRBJ2-3; 8 positions agree with TRBD2. Unmatched junction bases numbered 7, after V lost 6 bases and J lost 11 bases. This CDR3 comprises 12 residues. CDR3 loop: CASSTSGGEQYF. Here the CDR3 DNA reads TGTGCCAGCAGCACTAGCGGCGGAGAGCAGTATTTT.

The CDR3 spells CASAGPGGRDKNTQYF. In DNA, the CDR3 is TGTGCCAGCGCGGGGCCGGGGGGCCGTGACAAAAACACCCAGTACTTC. The rearrangement links TRBV7-2 to TRBJ2-4; tentatively, D is TRBD2 (7 bases). This CDR3 region has 16 residues. V was clipped by 8 bases and J by 13 bases, with 30 bases between them. Germline V gene lookup returns CDR1 SGHTA and CDR2 FQGNSA.

This clonotype has just a few counts. The gene calls are TRBV7-2 and TRBJ2-7, with 9 bases that match TRBD1. J gave up 6 bases and V 1 base, and 7 bases lay outside the gene matches. The CDR3 runs 15 residues. In germline, CDR1 is SGHTA, CDR2 FQGNSA. CDR3 in amino acids: CASSLVRTGESEQYF. The CDR3 DNA reads as TGTGCCAGCAGCTTAGTGCGGACAGGGGAATCCGAGCAGTACTTC. Filled out from reference TRBV7-2 and TRBJ2-7, the complete variable domain reads GAGVSQSPSNKVTEKGKDVELRCDPISGHTALYWYRQSLGQGLEFLIYFQGNSAPDKSGLPSDRFSAERTGGSVSTLTIQRTQQEDSAVYLCASSLVRTGESEQYFGPGTRLTVT.

In its sample, this clonotype was seen a few times. This rearrangement joins TRBV5-1 to TRBJ2-5; D is ambiguous. The J call may be wrong; the DNA end is better matched by TRBJ2-7. This CDR3 is 18 amino acids long. The germline gives CDR1 SGHRS, CDR2 YFSETQ. CDR3: CASSLAVDSKPRSYEQYF. The CDR3 region has the DNA TGCGCCAGCAGCTTGGCCGTCGACTCCAAACCAAGGTCCTACGAGCAGTACTTC.

The V and J genes are TRBV7-8 and TRBJ2-5; TRBD2 matches 8 bases. The V gene end was trimmed by 5 bases and the J gene end by 0 bases; junction bases not matched to a gene: 20. The CDR3 sequence is 20 residues long. Germline V gene lookup returns CDR1 SGHVS and CDR2 FQNEAQ. This CDR3 reads CASSLKQRESARRDQETQYF. CDR3 bases: TGTGCCAGCAGCCTTAAGCAGCGGGAGAGCGCACGCCGGGACCAAGAGACCCAGTACTTC.

Comments on this clonotype: A single base separates this from a much larger clone, so it may be a read error. The CDR3 sequence is CASRDGSNAQYF. CDR3 sequence (DNA): TGTGCCAGCAGAGACGGGTCCAACGCGCAGTACTTC. This rearrangement joins TRBV7-2 to TRBJ2-3, with D hard to call. The end of the DNA fits TRBJ2-7 better, so the J call may be wrong. The CDR3 is 12 amino acids. The germline gives CDR1 SGHTA, CDR2 FQGNSA.

The V call is TRBV19, the J call TRBJ2-2; D gene ambiguous. This CDR3 comprises 13 residues. CDR1 and CDR2 from the germline V gene are LNHDA and SQIVND (reference sequence). Trimming removed 1 base at V and 2 bases at J, with 2 bases between. CDR3 sequence reads: CASSIGNTGELFF. DNA for the CDR3: TGTGCCAGTAGTATAGGAAACACCGGGGAGCTGTTTTTT. Full variable domain (remainder filled in from reference TRBV19 and TRBJ2-2): DGGITQSPKYLFRKEGQNVTLSCEQNLNHDAMYWYRQDPGQGLRLIYYSQIVNDFQKGDIAEGYSVSREKKESFPLTVTSAQKNPTAFYLCASSIGNTGELFFGEGSRLTVL.

At least ten counts were recorded for this clonotype. The rearrangement uses TRBV12-3 or TRBV12-4 and TRBJ2-1, with D perhaps TRBD1 (6 bases). Between the trimmed V and J ends, which lost 2 bases and 10 bases, there was a span of 12 bases. The CDR3 totals 13 residues. This CDR3 is CASSLQGNYEQFF. CDR3 coding DNA: TGTGCCAGCAGTTTACAGGGGAACTACGAGCAGTTCTTC.

This clonotype was seen just once. Its ends do not fully match the called genes, so a read error is possible. V usage is TRBV12-3 or TRBV12-4 and J usage is TRBJ2-3; the D gene is possibly TRBD1 (6 bases). The CDR3 runs 16 residues. CDR3 in DNA: TGTCCGAGCAGTTTAGAGGGGCTGGGGGCCACAGACATTCAGTATTTC. It specifies CPSSLEGLGATDIQYF.

On this clonotype itself: At one boundary the junction diverges from the germline segment, which might be a read error. The chain uses TRBV7-2 and TRBJ2-2; D perhaps matches TRBD2 (6 bases). Germline CDR1 reads SGHTA; CDR2 reads FQGNSA. There are 15 residues in the CDR3. The CDR3 DNA follows: TGTGCCAGCAGATTAGCGGTGTCGAACACCGGGGAGCTGTTTTTT. Its protein is CASRLAVSNTGELFF.

The chain links TRBV7-7 to TRBJ2-5; 8 bases line up with TRBD2. CDR1 and CDR2 (germline): SSHAT, FNYEAQ (reference sequence). CDR3 length equals 15 residues. With V trimmed by 1 base and J by 5 bases, 6 bases remained unmatched. The CDR3 sequence is CASSLEAGVSETQYF. The CDR3 DNA reads TGTGCCAGCAGCTTAGAAGCGGGAGTTTCGGAGACCCAGTACTTC.

This clonotype was detected ten times or more. This sequence joins TRBV6-1 and TRBJ2-2; D remains ambiguous. In germline, CDR1 is MNHNS, CDR2 SASEGT. The ends were cut back, 7 bases at V and 2 bases at J, with 8 bases in the middle. The CDR3 runs 13 residues. The CDR3 DNA is TGTGCCAGCATCGGTGGAAACACCGGGGAGCTGTTTTTT. Protein product: CASIGGNTGELFF.

Concerning this clonotype: Germline and junction disagree at one end, which may indicate a read error. This chain uses TRBV28 with TRBJ2-5; D assignment may be TRBD1 or TRBD2 (5 bases each). This CDR3 has 16 residues. Germline V gene lookup returns CDR1 MDHEN and CDR2 SYDVKM. The CDR3 reads CASSLPPGPRPEILSF. In DNA form, the CDR3 reads TGTGCCAGCAGTCTACCTCCGGGACCACGTCCTGAGATCCTGTCTTTC.

This clonotype was seen many times. CDR3 in DNA: TGTGCCAGCAGTTTAGGGGGTGACTCGAACACCGGGGAGCTGTTTTTT. Encoded protein: CASSLGGDSNTGELFF. The chain uses TRBV12-3 or TRBV12-4 and TRBJ2-2; D unclear. The CDR3 is 16 residues long. The V end lost 1 base, the J end lost 0 bases, and 9 bases lay between the germline ends.

This chain links TRBV7-4 with TRBJ2-3; D gene ambiguous. There are 15 residues in the CDR3. Germline values: CDR1 SGHVT, CDR2 SQSDAQ. V dropped 5 bases and J dropped 14 bases, with 26 bases sitting between them. CDR3 loop: CASSRKAVSTDALYF. CDR3 bases: TGTGCCAGCAGCCGGAAGGCTGTGAGCACCGATGCGCTGTATTTT. Full variable domain (rest looked up from reference TRBV7-4 and TRBJ2-3): GAGVSQSPRYKVAKRGRDVALRCDSISGHVTLYWYRQTLGQGSEVLTYSQSDAQRDKSGRPSGRFSAERPERSVSTLKIQRTEQGDSAVYLCASSRKAVSTDALYFGPGTRLTVL.

The rearrangement joins TRBV7-9 to TRBJ2-1; TRBD1 matches at 9 bases. Germline V lookup: CDR1 SEHNR, CDR2 FQNEAQ (reference sequence). Trimming at V came to 5 bases and at J to 3 bases, leaving 20 bases not matched to a gene. This CDR3 spans 20 amino acids. The CDR3 loop is CASSHRDRATSFSHYNEQFF. CDR3 nucleotide sequence: TGTGCCAGCAGCCACCGGGACAGGGCGACTAGCTTCTCTCACTACAATGAGCAGTTCTTC.

This clonotype was recorded many times. The chain recombines TRBV7-3 with TRBJ2-2, with TRBD2 matching over 7 bases. CDR1 is SGHTA, CDR2 FQGTGA, per germline. J lost 6 bases, V lost 0 bases, and 7 bases had no gene match. This CDR3 has 16 residues. CDR3 sequence reads: CASSLTPGGGAGELFF. CDR3 in DNA: TGTGCCAGCAGCTTAACCCCGGGGGGAGGGGCCGGGGAGCTGTTTTTT.

At least ten counts were recorded for this clonotype. This chain connects TRBV11-2 to TRBJ2-1; TRBD2 matches 9 bases. Judging by the DNA end, TRBJ2-7 fits better; the J call may be wrong. From germline, CDR1 is SGHAT and CDR2 FQNNGV. This CDR3 contains 15 residues. The CDR3 DNA is TGTGCCAGCATGCCTGAGCGGGAGGTTGGCTACGAGCAGTACTTC. It encodes CASMPEREVGYEQYF.

As for this clonotype: As the CDR3 is not closed by the conserved phenylalanine or tryptophan, this likely results from a read error. The genes are TRBV7-2 and TRBJ2-5; the D call may be TRBD1 or TRBD2 (5 bases each). The DNA matches TRBJ2-1 better at its end, which makes the J call doubtful. The CDR3 totals 14 residues. Germline lookup yields CDR1 SGHTA and CDR2 FQGNSA. The CDR3 nucleotides are TGTGCCAGCAGCTTCGCTGGGACCCAAGAGACCCAGTTCTCG. Its protein product is CASSFAGTQETQFS.

The chain has TRBV7-6 and TRBJ2-3; D may be TRBD1 or TRBD2 (5 bases each). CDR1 and CDR2 (germline): SGHVS, FNYEAQ. CDR3 size: 13 residues. V was cut by 1 base and J by 14 bases, with 16 bases left in between. The CDR3 DNA sequence: TGTGCCAGCAGCTTAGAGAACGCCGGGGCGCTGTATTTT. Protein product: CASSLENAGALYF.

This rearrangement joins TRBV7-8 to TRBJ2-3; maybe TRBD2 (5 bases). TRBJ2-5 explains the end of the DNA better; the J call may be wrong. CDR1 is SGHVS, CDR2 FQNEAQ, per germline. The CDR3 totals 16 residues. CDR3 residues: CASSTGSDCSPDTQYF. The CDR3 DNA reads as TGTGCCAGCAGCACCGGATCGGACTGTAGCCCAGATACCCAGTACTTC.

This sequence joins TRBV7-9 and TRBJ2-5; no reliable D call. With the DNA end fitting TRBJ2-4 better, the J assignment may be wrong. CDR1 is SEHNR and CDR2 is FQNEAQ in the germline V gene (reference sequence). CDR3 size: 14 residues. CDR3 in amino acids: CASSFSQGVDIQYF. The CDR3 DNA reads TGTGCCAGCAGCTTTTCCCAAGGAGTAGACATTCAGTACTTC.

The V gene is TRBV19, the J gene TRBJ2-3, with D tentatively TRBD2 (6 bases). The germline V gene has CDR1 LNHDA and CDR2 SQIVND (reference sequence). V dropped 9 bases and J dropped 3 bases, with 16 bases sitting between them. The CDR3 spans 14 residues. CDR3 bases: TGTGCCAGCGCTGACGGGGCGGGGACAGATACGCAGTATTTT. This translates into CASADGAGTDTQYF.

Worth noting for this clonotype: One end of the junction is discordant with germline, which a read error may explain. The J gene is TRBJ2-3, the V gene TRBV7-8, with D possibly matching TRBD1 (7 bases). This CDR3 is built from 16 residues. The germline gives CDR1 SGHVS, CDR2 FQNEAQ. The CDR3 reads CASRTGGGFSTDTQYF. CDR3 in DNA: TGTGCCAGCAGGACCGGAGGGGGCTTTAGCACAGATACCCAGTATTTC.

This clonotype was counted ten times or more. V usage is TRBV7-2 and J usage is TRBJ2-5, with 7 bases aligning to TRBD1. The CDR3 loop spans 16 amino acids. Per germline, CDR1 SGHTA and CDR2 FQGNSA. Trimming at V came to 1 base and at J to 2 bases, leaving 7 bases not matched to a gene. Written as DNA, the CDR3 is TGTGCCAGCAGCTTAGGGCCGACAGGGAGACAAGAGACCCAGTACTTC. It translates to CASSLGPTGRQETQYF.

J is TRBJ2-5 and V is TRBV7-9, with 8 bases identical to TRBD2. TRBJ2-7 matches the DNA end more closely, so the J call is doubtful. The CDR3 is 13 amino acids. Germline CDR1 is SEHNR and CDR2 is FQNEAQ (reference sequence). CDR3: CASSLSGGYEQYF. In nucleotides, the CDR3 is TGTGCCAGCAGCTTAAGCGGGGGCTACGAGCAGTACTTC.

This clonotype was counted ten times or more. The V and J genes are TRBV6-5 and TRBJ1-6; D gene unclear. Germline values: CDR1 MNHEY, CDR2 SVGAGI. Trimming took off 0 bases at V and 0 bases at J, with 9 bases between the two ends. This CDR3 spans 17 amino acids. The CDR3 protein is CASSYSITGSYNSPLHF. As DNA, the CDR3 is TGTGCCAGCAGTTACTCTATCACGGGCTCCTATAATTCACCCCTCCACTTT.